This TCR beta chain was captured by sequencing in a study of T cells after yellow fever vaccination. V trimming: 5 bases; J trimming: 2 bases; junction bases outside the gene matches: 7. This CDR3 has 15 amino acids. The 5'RACE template-switching step produced TCR cDNA and added a universal primer site and UMIs. From the 5' RACE reads, TCRdb called clonotypes with MiXCR, one entry per CDR3 protein. Of fewer than 350,000 distinct CDR3 sequences in the sample, 3.6% were seen once. The TCR comes from a young man who received the YFV17D yellow fever vaccine. The J gene is TRBJ2-3, the V gene TRBV12-3 or TRBV12-4; 7 bases line up with TRBD2. The sample in question was PBMCs, obtained on the day of the yellow fever booster vaccination. This CDR3 reads CASSPRTSLTDTQYF. As DNA, the CDR3 is TGTGCCAGCAGTCCCCGGACTAGTCTCACAGATACGCAGTATTTT.